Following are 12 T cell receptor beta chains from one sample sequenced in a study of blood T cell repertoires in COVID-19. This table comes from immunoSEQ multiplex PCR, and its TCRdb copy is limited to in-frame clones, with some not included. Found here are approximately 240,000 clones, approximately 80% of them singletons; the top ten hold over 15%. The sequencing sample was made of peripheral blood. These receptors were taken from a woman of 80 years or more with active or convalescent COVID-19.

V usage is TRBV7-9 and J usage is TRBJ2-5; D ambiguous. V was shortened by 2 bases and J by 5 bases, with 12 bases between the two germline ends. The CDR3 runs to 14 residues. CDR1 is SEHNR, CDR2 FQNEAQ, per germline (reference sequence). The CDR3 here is CASSLSSAVETQYF. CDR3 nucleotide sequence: TGTGCCAGCAGCTTATCCAGCGCGGTCGAGACCCAGTACTTC.

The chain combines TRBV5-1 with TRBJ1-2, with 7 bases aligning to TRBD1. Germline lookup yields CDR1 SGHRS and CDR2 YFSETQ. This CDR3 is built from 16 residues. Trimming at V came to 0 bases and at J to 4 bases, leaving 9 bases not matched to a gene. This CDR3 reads CASSLAPGQVGYGYTF. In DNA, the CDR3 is TGCGCCAGCAGCTTGGCCCCCGGACAGGTAGGCTATGGCTACACCTTC.

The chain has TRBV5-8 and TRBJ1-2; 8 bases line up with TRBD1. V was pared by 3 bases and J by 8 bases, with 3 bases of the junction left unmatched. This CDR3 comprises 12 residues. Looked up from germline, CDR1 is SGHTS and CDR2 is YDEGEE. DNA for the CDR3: TGTGCCAGCAGCTGGACAGGGTCCGGCTACACCTTC. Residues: CASSWTGSGYTF.

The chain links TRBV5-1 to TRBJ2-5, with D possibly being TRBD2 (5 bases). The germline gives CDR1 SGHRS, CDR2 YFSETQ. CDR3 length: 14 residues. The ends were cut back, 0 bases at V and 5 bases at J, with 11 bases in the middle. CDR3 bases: TGCGCCAGCAGCTTGGTCGGGGTTGTGGAGACCCAGTACTTC. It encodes CASSLVGVVETQYF. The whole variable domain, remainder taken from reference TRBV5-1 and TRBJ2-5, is KAGVTQTPRYLIKTRGQQVTLSCSPISGHRSVSWYQQTPGQGLQFLFEYFSETQRNKGNFPGRFSGRQFSNSRSEMNVSTLELGDSALYLCASSLVGVVETQYFGPGTRLLVL.

In nucleotides, the CDR3 is TGTGCCAGCAGCCAAATCCCTTGGGGAGGGAGAAGTGAGCAGTTCTTC. Its protein product is CASSQIPWGGRSEQFF. This rearrangement joins TRBV3-1 (or the pseudogene TRBV3-2) to TRBJ2-1; 7 bases are a match to TRBD2. V lost 2 bases and J lost 9; bases outside the gene matches: 13. Germline CDR1 and CDR2: LGHDT and YNNKEL (reference sequence). The CDR3 is 16 amino acids.

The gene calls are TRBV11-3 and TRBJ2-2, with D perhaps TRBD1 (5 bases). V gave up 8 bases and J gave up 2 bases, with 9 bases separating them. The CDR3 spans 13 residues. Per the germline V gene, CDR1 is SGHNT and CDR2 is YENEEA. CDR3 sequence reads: CASDQGNTGELFF. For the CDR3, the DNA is TGTGCCAGCGACCAGGGAAACACCGGGGAGCTGTTTTTT. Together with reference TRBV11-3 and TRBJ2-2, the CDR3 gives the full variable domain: EAGVVQSPRYKIIEKKQPVAFWCNPISGHNTLYWYLQNLGQGPELLIRYENEEAVDDSQLPKDRFSAERLKGVDSTLKIQPAELGDSAVYLCASDQGNTGELFFGEGSRLTVL.

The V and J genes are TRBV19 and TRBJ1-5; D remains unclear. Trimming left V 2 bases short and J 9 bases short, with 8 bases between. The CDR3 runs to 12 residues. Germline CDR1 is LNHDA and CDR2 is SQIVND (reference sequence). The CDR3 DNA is TGTGCCAGTAGTATACGAGAATCGCCCCAGCATTTT. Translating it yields CASSIRESPQHF.

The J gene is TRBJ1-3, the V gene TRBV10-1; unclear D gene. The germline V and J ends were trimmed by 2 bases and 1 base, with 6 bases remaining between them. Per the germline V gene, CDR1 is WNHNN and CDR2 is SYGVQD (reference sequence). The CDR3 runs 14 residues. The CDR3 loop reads CASSEPFSGNTIYF. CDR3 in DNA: TGCGCCAGCAGTGAGCCTTTTTCTGGAAACACCATATATTTT.

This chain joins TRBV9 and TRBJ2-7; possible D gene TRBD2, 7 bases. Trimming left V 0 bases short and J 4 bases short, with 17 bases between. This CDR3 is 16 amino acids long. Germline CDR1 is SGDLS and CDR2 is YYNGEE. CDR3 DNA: TGTGCCAGCAGCGTAGCTGGGGGGGGGCCCCCTTACGAGCAGTACTTC. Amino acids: CASSVAGGGPPYEQYF.

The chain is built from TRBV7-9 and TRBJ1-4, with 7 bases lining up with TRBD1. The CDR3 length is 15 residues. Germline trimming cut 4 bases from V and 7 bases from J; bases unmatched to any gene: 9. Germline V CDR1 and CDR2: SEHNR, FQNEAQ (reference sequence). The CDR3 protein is CASSSGGAGGEKLFF. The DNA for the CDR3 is TGTGCCAGCAGCTCAGGGGGAGCGGGGGGTGAAAAACTGTTTTTT.

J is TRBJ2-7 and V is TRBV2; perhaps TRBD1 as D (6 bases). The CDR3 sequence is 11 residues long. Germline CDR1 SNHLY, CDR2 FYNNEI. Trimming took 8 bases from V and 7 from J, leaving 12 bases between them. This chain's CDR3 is CASSTGYEQYF. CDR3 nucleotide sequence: TGTGCCAGCTCGACAGGATATGAGCAGTACTTC.

The CDR3 is CASSSRFTDTQYF. CDR3 bases: TGTGCCAGCAGCTCCAGGTTCACAGATACGCAGTATTTT. The chain combines TRBV11-3 with TRBJ2-3; D gene unclear. Germline values: CDR1 SGHNT, CDR2 YENEEA. CDR3 size: 13 residues. Trimming left V 4 bases short and J 2 bases short, with 7 bases between. The variable domain in full, completed from reference TRBV11-3 and TRBJ2-3, reads EAGVVQSPRYKIIEKKQPVAFWCNPISGHNTLYWYLQNLGQGPELLIRYENEEAVDDSQLPKDRFSAERLKGVDSTLKIQPAELGDSAVYLCASSSRFTDTQYFGPGTRLTVL.